These 17 T cell receptor beta chains share one sample of origin, sequenced in a study of blood T cells in healthy people across ages. A sample-barcoded 5' primer and a J-beta primer mix were used in a second PCR of roughly 7 to 12 cycles. TCRdb passed the 5' RACE reads through MiXCR, listing each CDR3 protein once. The table has 1.8 million or so distinct CDR3 sequences, approximately 39% seen once. Sequencing was performed on blood. These receptors came from a human donor in good health.

This clonotype appeared a few times. The chain links TRBV24-1 to TRBJ2-5; the match to TRBD2 covers 9 bases. Germline CDR1 is KGHDR and CDR2 is SFDVKD. The CDR3 is 14 residues long. V gave up 6 bases and J gave up 5 bases; unmatched junction bases: 6. Here the CDR3 DNA reads TGTGCCACCAGTCCAGCGGGGGGAGGGGAGACCCAGTACTTC. Translation: CATSPAGGGETQYF.

This clonotype was seen once. With a much larger clone just one base away, this may be a read error. V is TRBV15 and J is TRBJ2-3; no clear D gene. With 3 bases removed from V and 3 bases from J, the gap between germline ends came to 4 bases. The CDR3 is 12 residues long. CDR1 is LNHNV and CDR2 is YYDKDF in the germline V gene (reference sequence). CDR3: CATSSVTDTQYF. Here the CDR3 DNA reads TGTGCCACCAGCAGTGTTACAGATACGCAGTATTTT.

This clonotype was observed a single time. The chain carries TRBV5-6 and TRBJ1-6; maybe TRBD1 (5 bases). V dropped 4 bases and J dropped 5 bases, with 19 bases sitting between them. This CDR3 has 17 amino acids. CDR1 and CDR2 from the germline V gene are SGHDT and YYEEEE. The DNA for the CDR3 is TGTGCCAGCAGCCGCACACGGGGGTCATTTGATAATTCACCCCTCCACTTT. Protein sequence: CASSRTRGSFDNSPLHF.

The chain combines TRBV20-1 with TRBJ2-7; a weak D match, TRBD2 (6 bases). Looked up from germline, CDR1 is DFQATT and CDR2 is SNEGSKA (reference sequence). The CDR3 is 14 residues long. The germline V and J ends were trimmed by 3 bases and 3 bases, with 15 bases remaining between them. In nucleotides, the CDR3 is TGCAGTGCTAGTCGTACCGGGGGAAACTACGAGCAGTACTTC. Its protein product is CSASRTGGNYEQYF.

This clonotype was recorded a few times. The rearrangement uses TRBV6-2 or TRBV6-3 and TRBJ2-6; TRBD1 aligns across 7 bases. The germline gives CDR1 MNHEY, CDR2 SVGEGT. This CDR3 comprises 14 residues. J lost 8 bases, V lost 5 bases, and 6 bases had no gene match. The CDR3 is CASSNRDRTNVLTF. CDR3 nucleotides: TGTGCCAGCAGTAACCGGGACAGAACCAACGTCCTGACTTTC.

The chain is built from TRBV2 and TRBJ1-2; TRBD1 aligns across 8 bases. V lost 8 bases to trimming and J lost 1 base; unmatched junction nucleotides: 6. Germline V gene data show CDR1 as SNHLY and CDR2 as FYNNEI. The CDR3 length is 14 residues. The CDR3 spells CASLTGANNYGYTF. The CDR3 DNA follows: TGTGCCAGCCTGACAGGGGCTAATAACTATGGCTACACCTTC.

This clonotype was found a few times. This chain connects TRBV9 to TRBJ2-3, with 8 bases matching TRBD1. The CDR3 extends over 16 amino acids. Per the germline V gene, CDR1 is SGDLS and CDR2 is YYNGEE. Losses at the gene ends were 0 bases for V and 4 bases for J; bases not matched to a gene: 7. CDR3 loop: CASSVVGDRSPDTQYF. CDR3 coding DNA: TGTGCCAGCAGCGTAGTTGGGGACAGGTCGCCAGATACGCAGTATTTT.

The rearrangement links TRBV7-9 to TRBJ1-1; D is unresolved. The CDR3 covers 17 residues. V was shortened by 1 base and J by 3 bases, with 18 bases between the two germline ends. Germline loops: CDR1 SEHNR, CDR2 FQNEAQ (reference sequence). The CDR3: CASSLVGEAGWDTEAFF. The CDR3 DNA reads TGTGCCAGCAGCTTAGTTGGTGAGGCAGGATGGGACACTGAAGCTTTCTTT.

The J gene is TRBJ2-6, the V gene TRBV6-2 or TRBV6-3; D is uncertain. V shed 5 bases and J shed 0 bases, with 11 bases lying between them. Germline CDR1 MNHEY, CDR2 SVGEGT. This CDR3 is 16 amino acids long. The CDR3 reads CASSLLRSSGANVLTF. CDR3 DNA sequence: TGTGCCAGCAGTCTCCTCCGTAGCTCTGGGGCCAACGTCCTGACTTTC.

The chain joins TRBV11-1 to TRBJ1-2; unclear D gene. V was trimmed by 3 bases and J by 4 bases, leaving 12 bases between them. This CDR3 region has 14 residues. Looked up from germline, CDR1 is SGHAT and CDR2 is FQDESV (reference sequence). Written as DNA, the CDR3 is TGTGCCAGCAGCTTCGGGATCCACTCCTATGGCTACACCTTC. Residues: CASSFGIHSYGYTF.

The chain uses TRBV12-3 or TRBV12-4 and TRBJ2-3, with D maybe TRBD1 (6 bases). Trimming pared 1 base from V and 3 bases from J, leaving 11 bases between. This CDR3 has 15 residues. The DNA of the CDR3 is TGTGCCAGCAGTTTAGGGGCAGGGGAGACAGATACGCAGTATTTT. Protein sequence: CASSLGAGETDTQYF.

The J gene is TRBJ2-5, the V gene TRBV11-3, with D possibly being TRBD2 (6 bases). The CDR3 length is 13 residues. In germline, CDR1 is SGHNT, CDR2 YENEEA. V lost 0 bases, J lost 9 bases, and 11 bases lay in between. The CDR3 DNA is TGTGCCAGCAGCTTAGATCGGGGGTATCCCCAGTACTTC. Its translation is CASSLDRGYPQYF.

Here the CDR3 DNA reads TGCAGCGTTGGGAGACTAGCGGGGTTGATCGTTGAGCAGTTCTTC. It is translated as CSVGRLAGLIVEQFF. This sequence joins TRBV29-1 and TRBJ2-7; 11 nucleotides line up with TRBD2. The J call is uncertain, as TRBJ2-1 better fits the DNA end. CDR3 size: 15 residues. CDR1 and CDR2 (germline): SQVTM, ANQGSEA.

The V call is TRBV11-2, the J call TRBJ2-7; possibly TRBD2 for D (5 bases). V was pared by 5 bases and J by 7 bases, with 15 bases between. The CDR3 totals 13 residues. Germline CDR1 is SGHAT and CDR2 is FQNNGV. The CDR3 reads CASSITRNNEQYF. Here the CDR3 DNA reads TGTGCCAGCAGCATCACTAGAAACAATGAGCAGTACTTC.

This chain links TRBV29-1 with TRBJ2-1, with D perhaps TRBD1 (5 bases). This CDR3 is 13 amino acids long. Trimming took 2 bases from V and 9 from J, leaving 14 bases between them. CDR1 is SQVTM and CDR2 is ANQGSEA in the germline V gene. CDR3 coding DNA: TGCAGCGTTGAACGTCAGGGTTACGGTGAGCAGTTCTTC. This encodes CSVERQGYGEQFF.

This clonotype has only one observation. V usage is TRBV5-1 and J usage is TRBJ1-4; possibly TRBD1 for D (6 bases). The germline V gene encodes CDR1 SGHRS and CDR2 YFSETQ. Deletions cut 3 bases from V and 4 bases from J, with 16 bases between. The CDR3 length is 16 residues. CDR3 protein: CASSSDRTSVNEKLFF. In nucleotides, the CDR3 is TGCGCCAGCAGCTCTGACAGGACCTCCGTTAATGAAAAACTGTTTTTT.

This clonotype has just a few counts. The V call is TRBV6-6, the J call TRBJ1-6; 7 bases are a match to TRBD1. CDR1 and CDR2 from the germline V gene are MNHNY and SVGAGI (reference sequence). V was pared by 3 bases and J by 5 bases, with 4 bases of the junction left unmatched. This CDR3 has 15 residues. CDR3 residues: CASSYWGTDNSPLHF. In nucleotides, the CDR3 is TGTGCCAGCAGTTATTGGGGGACAGATAATTCACCCCTCCACTTT.